This T cell receptor beta chain originates from a study of cytomegalovirus exposure and HLA in healthy donors. The PCR had 60 Vbeta and 13 Jbeta primers. Only in-frame clones appear in the TCRdb table, and some are missing; sequencing was by immunoSEQ multiplex PCR. The sample consists of approximately 160,000 clones, 65% to 70% of them appearing once. The study's findings and limits: A few V segments could not be told apart, such as TRBV6-2 and TRBV6-3, and were left out. Across donors, most TCRs were seen rarely, yet some public ones were widespread.

A note on this clone: The antigen is unknown.

After removal of 0 bases from V and 8 bases from J, the junction contained 6 bases not matched to a gene. The CDR3 contains 15 residues. The V gene's germline CDR1 is SGHRS and CDR2 YFSETQ. The chain combines TRBV5-1 with TRBJ2-1; 9 bases match TRBD2. The receptor comes from a woman aged 18-30 years in good health and CMV-seropositive. What was sequenced was PBMCs. CDR3 region: CASSLVGLALHEQFF. CDR3 coding DNA: TGCGCCAGCAGCTTGGTGGGACTAGCCTTACATGAGCAGTTCTTC.